This TCR beta chain was recorded in a study of control samples from healthy donors and cancer patients. The assay was immunoSEQ multiplex PCR, and TCRdb's table has in-frame clones only and misses some. The sample shows around 200,000 clones, around 91% of them seen only once. CDR3 length: 16 residues. Trimming took 4 bases from V and 0 from J; bases not matched to a gene: 6. Germline V lookup: CDR1 SGHNT, CDR2 YYREEE (reference sequence). The sample comprised blood. The chain has TRBV5-4 and TRBJ2-3; 9 bases fit TRBD2. The clonotype originates from a woman under 40 in good health. The CDR3 is CASSPGTSQSTDTQYF. The CDR3 bases are TGTGCCAGCAGCCCGGGGACTAGCCAAAGCACAGATACGCAGTATTTT.